This TCR beta chain was captured in a study of molecular identifiers for immune sequencing clone quantification. Naive CD8 T cells, phenotype CD8+CD4-CCR7+CD45RA+, were sorted. Germline assignment: CDR1 DFQATT and CDR2 SNEGSKA (reference sequence). CDR3 length: 14 amino acids. Trimming stripped 0 bases from V and 3 bases from J, with 12 bases between. The table lists this clonotype with a few counts. Preparation methods for the bulk TCR libraries were those previously described, with listed TCR primers. TCRdb reprocessed the PCR reads with MiXCR, giving one entry per CDR3 protein. The table has about 510,000 distinct CDR3 sequences, roughly 26% seen once.

Sequencing input: naive CD8+ T cells from blood, with Jurkat cell RNA spiked in. Subset given: FACS-sorted CD8+CD4-CCR7+CD45RA+ naive T cells. This chain uses TRBV20-1 with TRBJ2-7; no firm D call. This receptor was obtained from a human donor in good health. Some libraries in this study had Jurkat cell RNA spiked in. In nucleotides, the CDR3 is TGCAGTGCTAGAGATCCGGCAGTTCTCTACGAGCAGTACTTC. The encoded protein is CSARDPAVLYEQYF.